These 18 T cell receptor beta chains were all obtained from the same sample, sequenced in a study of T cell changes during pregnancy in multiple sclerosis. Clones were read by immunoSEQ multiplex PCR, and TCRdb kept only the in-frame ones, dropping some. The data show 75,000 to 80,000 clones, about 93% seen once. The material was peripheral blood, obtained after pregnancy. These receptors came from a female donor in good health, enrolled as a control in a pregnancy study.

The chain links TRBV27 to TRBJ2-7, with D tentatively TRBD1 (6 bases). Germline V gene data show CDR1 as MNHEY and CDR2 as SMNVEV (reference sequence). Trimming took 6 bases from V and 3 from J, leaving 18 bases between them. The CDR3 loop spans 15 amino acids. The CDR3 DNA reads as TGTGCCAGCAGCCCAACCTCTCGGACAGACTACGAGCAGTACTTC. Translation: CASSPTSRTDYEQYF.

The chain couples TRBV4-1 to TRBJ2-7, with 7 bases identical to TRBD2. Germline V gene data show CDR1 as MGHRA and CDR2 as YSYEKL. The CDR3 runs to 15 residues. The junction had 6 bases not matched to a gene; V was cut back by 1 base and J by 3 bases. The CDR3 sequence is CASSQAGLAGYEQYF. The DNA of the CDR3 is TGCGCCAGCAGCCAAGCGGGTTTAGCGGGCTACGAGCAGTACTTC.

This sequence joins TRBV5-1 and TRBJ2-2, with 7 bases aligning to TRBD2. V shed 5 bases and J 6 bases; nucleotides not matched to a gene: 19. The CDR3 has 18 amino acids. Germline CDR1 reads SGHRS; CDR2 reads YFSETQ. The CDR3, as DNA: TGCGCCAGCAGTTCACCCCACGTCTCCGGGACTAACGCCGGGGAGCTGTTTTTT. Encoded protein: CASSSPHVSGTNAGELFF.

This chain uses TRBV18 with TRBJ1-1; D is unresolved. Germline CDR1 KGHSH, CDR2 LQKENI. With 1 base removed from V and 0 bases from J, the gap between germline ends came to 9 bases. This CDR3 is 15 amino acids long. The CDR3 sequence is CASSPLVGLNTEAFF. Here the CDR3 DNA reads TGTGCCAGCTCACCACTGGTGGGCCTGAACACTGAAGCTTTCTTT.

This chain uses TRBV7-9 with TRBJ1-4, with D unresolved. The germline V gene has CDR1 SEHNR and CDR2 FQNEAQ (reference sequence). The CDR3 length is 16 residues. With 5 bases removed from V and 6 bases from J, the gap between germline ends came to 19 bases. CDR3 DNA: TGTGCCAGCAGCGACCCCGTAGATCCGGGGTATGAAAAACTGTTTTTT. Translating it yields CASSDPVDPGYEKLFF.

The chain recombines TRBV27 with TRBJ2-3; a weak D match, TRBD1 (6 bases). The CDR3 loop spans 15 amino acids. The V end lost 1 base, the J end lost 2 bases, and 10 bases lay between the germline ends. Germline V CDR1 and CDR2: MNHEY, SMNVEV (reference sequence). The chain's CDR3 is CASSLLRTATDTQYF. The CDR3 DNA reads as TGTGCCAGCAGTTTATTAAGGACAGCCACAGATACGCAGTATTTT.

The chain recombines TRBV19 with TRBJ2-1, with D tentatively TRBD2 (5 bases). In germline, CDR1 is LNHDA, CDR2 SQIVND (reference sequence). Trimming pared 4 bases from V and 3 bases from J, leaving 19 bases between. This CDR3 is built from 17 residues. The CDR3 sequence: CASSSGAATQDYNEQFF. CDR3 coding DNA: TGTGCCAGTAGTAGCGGAGCGGCTACGCAGGACTACAATGAGCAGTTCTTC.

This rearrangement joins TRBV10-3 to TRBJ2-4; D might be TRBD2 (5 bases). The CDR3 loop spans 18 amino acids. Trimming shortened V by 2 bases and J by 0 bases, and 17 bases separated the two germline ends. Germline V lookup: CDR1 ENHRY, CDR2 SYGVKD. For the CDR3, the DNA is TGTGCCATCAGTGAGAAAACTGAGGGTACGGGAGCCAAAAACATTCAGTACTTC. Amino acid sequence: CAISEKTEGTGAKNIQYF.

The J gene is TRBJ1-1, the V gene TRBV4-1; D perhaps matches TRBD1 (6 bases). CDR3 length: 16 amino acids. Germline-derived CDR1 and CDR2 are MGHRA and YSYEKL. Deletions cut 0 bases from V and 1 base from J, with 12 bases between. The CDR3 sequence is CASSQDRGGPNTEAFF. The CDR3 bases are TGCGCCAGCAGCCAAGACCGGGGGGGCCCGAACACTGAAGCTTTCTTT.

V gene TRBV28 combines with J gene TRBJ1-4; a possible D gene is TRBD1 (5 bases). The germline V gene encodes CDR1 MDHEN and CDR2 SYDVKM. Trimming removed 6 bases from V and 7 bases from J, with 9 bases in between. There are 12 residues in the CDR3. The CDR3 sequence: CASRAGFEKLFF. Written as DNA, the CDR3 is TGTGCCAGCAGGGCAGGGTTTGAAAAACTGTTTTTT.

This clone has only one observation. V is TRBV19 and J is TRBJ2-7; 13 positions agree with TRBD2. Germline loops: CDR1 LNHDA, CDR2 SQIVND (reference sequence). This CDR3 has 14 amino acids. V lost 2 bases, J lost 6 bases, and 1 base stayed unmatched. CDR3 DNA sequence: TGTGCCAGTAGTATAACTAGCGGGAGGGCCGAGCAGTACTTC. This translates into CASSITSGRAEQYF.

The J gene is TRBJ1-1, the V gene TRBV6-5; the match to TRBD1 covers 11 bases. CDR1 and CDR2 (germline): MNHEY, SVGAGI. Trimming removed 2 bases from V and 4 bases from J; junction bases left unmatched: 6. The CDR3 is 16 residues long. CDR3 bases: TGTGCCAGCAGTTACACCGGACAGGGGGCACTCACTGAAGCTTTCTTT. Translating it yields CASSYTGQGALTEAFF.

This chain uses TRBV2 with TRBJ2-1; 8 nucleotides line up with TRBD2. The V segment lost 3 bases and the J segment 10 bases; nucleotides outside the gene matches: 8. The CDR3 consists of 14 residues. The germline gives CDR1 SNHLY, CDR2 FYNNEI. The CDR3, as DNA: TGTGCCAGCAGTGACAGGCTAGCGGGTGGGGAGCAGTTCTTC. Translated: CASSDRLAGGEQFF.

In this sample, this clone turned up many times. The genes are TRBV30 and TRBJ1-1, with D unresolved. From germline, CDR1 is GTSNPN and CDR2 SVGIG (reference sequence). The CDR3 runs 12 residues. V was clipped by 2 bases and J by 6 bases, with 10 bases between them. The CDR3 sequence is CAWSPGGPEAFF. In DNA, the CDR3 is TGTGCCTGGAGTCCGGGCGGGCCTGAAGCTTTCTTT.

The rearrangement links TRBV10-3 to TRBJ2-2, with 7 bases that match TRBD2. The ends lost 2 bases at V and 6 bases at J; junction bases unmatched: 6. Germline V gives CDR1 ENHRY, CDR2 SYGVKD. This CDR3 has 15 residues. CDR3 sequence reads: CAISEREAGAGELFF. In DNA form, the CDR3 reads TGTGCCATCAGTGAGCGGGAGGCGGGGGCCGGGGAGCTGTTTTTT.

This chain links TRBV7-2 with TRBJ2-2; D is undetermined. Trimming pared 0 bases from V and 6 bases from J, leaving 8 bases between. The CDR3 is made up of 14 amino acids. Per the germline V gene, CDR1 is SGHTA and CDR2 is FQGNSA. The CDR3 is CASSLALEPGELFF. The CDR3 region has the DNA TGTGCCAGCAGCTTAGCGCTAGAACCCGGGGAGCTGTTTTTT.

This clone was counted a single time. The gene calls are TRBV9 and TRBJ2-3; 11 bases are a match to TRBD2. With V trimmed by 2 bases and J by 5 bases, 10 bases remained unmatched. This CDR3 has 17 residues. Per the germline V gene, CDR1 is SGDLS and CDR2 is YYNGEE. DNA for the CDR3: TGTGCCAGCAGCGTGCTAGCGGGGGGCCCTCTGGAAGATACGCAGTATTTT. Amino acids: CASSVLAGGPLEDTQYF.

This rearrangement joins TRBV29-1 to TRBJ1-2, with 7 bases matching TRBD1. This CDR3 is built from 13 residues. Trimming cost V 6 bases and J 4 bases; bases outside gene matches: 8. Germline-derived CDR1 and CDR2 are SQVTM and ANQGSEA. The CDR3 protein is CSVGQSRGYGYTF. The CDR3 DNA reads TGCAGCGTGGGACAGTCTCGGGGCTATGGCTACACCTTC.